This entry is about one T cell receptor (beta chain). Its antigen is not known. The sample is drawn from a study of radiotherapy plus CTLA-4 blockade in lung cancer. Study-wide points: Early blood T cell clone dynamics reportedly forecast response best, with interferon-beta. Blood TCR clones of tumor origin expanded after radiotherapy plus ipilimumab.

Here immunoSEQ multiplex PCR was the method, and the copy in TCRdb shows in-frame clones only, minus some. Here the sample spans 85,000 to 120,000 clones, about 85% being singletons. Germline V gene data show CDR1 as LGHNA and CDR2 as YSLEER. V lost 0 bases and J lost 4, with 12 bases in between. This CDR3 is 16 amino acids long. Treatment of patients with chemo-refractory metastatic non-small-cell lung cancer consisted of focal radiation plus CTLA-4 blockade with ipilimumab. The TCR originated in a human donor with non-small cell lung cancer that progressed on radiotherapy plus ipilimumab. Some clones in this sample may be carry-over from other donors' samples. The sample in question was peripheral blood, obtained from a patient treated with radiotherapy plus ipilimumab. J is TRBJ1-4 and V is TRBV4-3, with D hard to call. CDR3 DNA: TGCGCCAGCAGCCAAGATTTAGGCCGGGATAATGAAAAACTGTTTTTT. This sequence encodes CASSQDLGRDNEKLFF.